This is a list of T cell receptor beta chains from one sample in a study of regulatory T cells in long-lasting Graves disease. In TCRdb, the multiplex PCR reads were re-called with MiXCR into one record per CDR3 protein. The sample contains 700,000 or so distinct CDR3 sequences, about 30% of which appear only once. Here the sequenced sample was peripheral blood mononuclear cells (PBMCs), taken when the disease was refractory, from a patient treated with antithyroid drugs. The receptor source for this set is a female donor with Graves disease. Both conserved end residues are part of each CDR3. Each record gives: J gene, V gene, clone size, D gene, CDR3 protein, CDR3 DNA. The D gene is left open where the match is weak. Clone size is shown for a subset of rows, as once, few, many or a class of expanded clone.

j_call: TRBJ2-1; v_call: TRBV7-6; clone_size: .; d_call: TRBD2; cdr3_aa: CASSPVPGTSGSRAEQFF; cdr3_nt: TGTGCCAGCAGCCCCGTCCCGGGGACTAGCGGGAGTAGGGCTGAGCAGTTCTTC
j_call: TRBJ2-4; v_call: TRBV11-2; clone_size: .; d_call: .; cdr3_aa: CASSALAIAKNIQYF; cdr3_nt: TGTGCCAGCAGCGCGCTAGCGATAGCCAAAAACATTCAGTACTTC
j_call: TRBJ1-1; v_call: TRBV19; clone_size: .; d_call: .; cdr3_aa: CASSIGFTTEAFF; cdr3_nt: TGTGCCAGTAGTATAGGGTTTACCACTGAAGCTTTCTTT
j_call: TRBJ1-1; v_call: TRBV28; clone_size: many; d_call: .; cdr3_aa: CASRDPGNTEAFF; cdr3_nt: TGTGCCAGCAGAGACCCGGGGAACACTGAAGCTTTCTTT
j_call: TRBJ1-2; v_call: TRBV19; clone_size: many; d_call: .; cdr3_aa: CASSTTPQANYGYTF; cdr3_nt: TGTGCCAGTAGTACGACACCGCAGGCTAACTATGGCTACACCTTC
j_call: TRBJ2-5; v_call: TRBV6-2/TRBV6-3; clone_size: .; d_call: TRBD2; cdr3_aa: CASSYSASGERETQYF; cdr3_nt: TGTGCCAGCAGTTACTCGGCTAGCGGGGAGCGGGAGACCCAGTACTTC
j_call: TRBJ1-1; v_call: TRBV3-1; clone_size: few; d_call: .; cdr3_aa: CASSQVYNTEAFF; cdr3_nt: TGTGCCAGCAGCCAAGTATACAACACTGAAGCTTTCTTT
j_call: TRBJ2-7; v_call: TRBV29-1; clone_size: .; d_call: .; cdr3_aa: CSVIGEGTYEQYF; cdr3_nt: TGCAGCGTTATCGGCGAGGGGACCTACGAGCAGTACTTC
j_call: TRBJ2-7; v_call: TRBV5-1; clone_size: few; d_call: .; cdr3_aa: CASSLGLGGSYEQYF; cdr3_nt: TGCGCCAGCAGTCTCGGACTTGGGGGATCCTACGAGCAGTACTTC
j_call: TRBJ1-1; v_call: TRBV20-1; clone_size: many; d_call: .; cdr3_aa: CSARDWAGKRNTEAFF; cdr3_nt: TGCAGTGCTAGAGATTGGGCAGGGAAACGTAACACTGAAGCTTTCTTT
j_call: TRBJ2-2; v_call: TRBV6-1; clone_size: few; d_call: TRBD2; cdr3_aa: CASRRLAGAAGTGELFF; cdr3_nt: TGTGCCAGCAGACGACTAGCGGGAGCGGCTGGCACCGGGGAGCTGTTTTTT
j_call: TRBJ1-1; v_call: TRBV19; clone_size: few; d_call: TRBD1; cdr3_aa: CASRRTGTDHTEAFF; cdr3_nt: TGTGCCAGTAGACGAACCGGGACAGATCACACTGAAGCTTTCTTT
j_call: TRBJ1-1; v_call: TRBV20-1; clone_size: .; d_call: .; cdr3_aa: CSASTGPPLAFF; cdr3_nt: TGCAGTGCCTCGACCGGGCCCCCCCTGGCTTTCTTT
j_call: TRBJ2-7; v_call: TRBV25-1; clone_size: .; d_call: .; cdr3_aa: CASSDGLATYEQYF; cdr3_nt: TGTGCCAGCAGTGATGGGCTAGCTACCTACGAGCAGTACTTC
j_call: TRBJ1-1; v_call: TRBV18; clone_size: few; d_call: .; cdr3_aa: CASSFGAAMNTEAFF; cdr3_nt: TGTGCCAGCAGTTTCGGGGCTGCTATGAACACTGAAGCTTTCTTT
j_call: TRBJ2-5; v_call: TRBV15; clone_size: few; d_call: TRBD1; cdr3_aa: CATSGTNRGFHQETQYF; cdr3_nt: TGTGCCACCAGCGGAACAAACAGGGGATTTCACCAAGAGACCCAGTACTTC
j_call: TRBJ2-7; v_call: TRBV5-1; clone_size: .; d_call: TRBD1; cdr3_aa: CASSPLMGTGQGGEQYF; cdr3_nt: TGCGCCAGCAGCCCATTGATGGGGACAGGGCAAGGAGGCGAGCAGTACTTC
j_call: TRBJ2-7; v_call: TRBV29-1; clone_size: .; d_call: TRBD1; cdr3_aa: CSVLRQGIGEQYF; cdr3_nt: TGCAGCGTTCTGAGACAGGGGATCGGCGAGCAGTACTTC
j_call: TRBJ1-6; v_call: TRBV27; clone_size: few; d_call: .; cdr3_aa: CASSEVTGRHSPLHF; cdr3_nt: TGTGCCAGCAGTGAAGTGACAGGCCGGCATTCACCCCTCCACTTT
j_call: TRBJ2-2; v_call: TRBV6-5; clone_size: .; d_call: .; cdr3_aa: CASSYLGGNTGELFF; cdr3_nt: TGTGCCAGCAGTTATCTGGGCGGAAACACCGGGGAGCTGTTTTTT